This passage covers 20 T cell receptor beta chains from one sample sequenced in a study of breast tumors, draining lymph nodes, adjacent tissues. TCRdb analysed the multiplex PCR reads with MiXCR anew, one entry per CDR3 protein. Of a few hundred thousand distinct CDR3 sequences in the sample, 34% were seen once. The lymph nodes were axillary draining lymph nodes from breast cancer patients. Sequencing used axillary lymph node tissue. These receptors all come from a female donor with breast cancer. Some clones in this sample may be carry-over from other donors' samples.

Remarks on this clonotype: This could be a read error, since a much larger clone is one nucleotide away. The chain uses TRBV19 and TRBJ2-7, with 15 bases identical to TRBD2. This CDR3 region has 16 residues. From germline, CDR1 is LNHDA and CDR2 SQIVND (reference sequence). In DNA, the CDR3 is TGTGCCAGTAGTATTGGGGGACTAGCGGGGGGCTACGAGCAGTGCTTC. Its protein product is CASSIGGLAGGYEQCF.

This clonotype was counted ten times or more. In nucleotides, the CDR3 is TGCAGCGCTGGGACAGGGCTTAATTCACCCCTCCACTTT. Translated, it gives CSAGTGLNSPLHF. This chain links TRBV29-1 with TRBJ1-6, with 9 bases lining up with TRBD1. Looked up from germline, CDR1 is SQVTM and CDR2 is ANQGSEA. V lost 7 bases, J lost 6 bases, and 4 bases stayed unmatched. The CDR3 spans 13 residues.

In its sample, this clonotype was seen many times. J is TRBJ2-3 and V is TRBV20-1, with D perhaps matching TRBD2 (6 bases). Germline values: CDR1 DFQATT, CDR2 SNEGSKA (reference sequence). The CDR3 consists of 14 residues. V shed 0 bases and J shed 4 bases, with 11 bases lying between them. CDR3 sequence (DNA): TGCAGTGCTAGAGATGCGGGGACTCCAGATACGCAGTATTTT. This encodes CSARDAGTPDTQYF.

This clonotype has a count of ten or more. The rearrangement uses TRBV7-6 and TRBJ2-1; D is unclear. The CDR3 consists of 15 residues. The germline gives CDR1 SGHVS, CDR2 FNYEAQ. V lost 1 base to trimming and J lost 0 bases, with 7 bases between them. The CDR3 nucleotides are TGTGCCAGCAGCTTAGTGGCAAGCTCCTACAATGAGCAGTTCTTC. It yields the protein CASSLVASSYNEQFF.

The chain couples TRBV25-1 to TRBJ1-6, with 8 bases aligning to TRBD1. CDR1 and CDR2 from the germline V gene are MGHDK and SYGVNS. CDR3 length: 16 amino acids. The V segment lost 3 bases and the J segment 8 bases; nucleotides outside the gene matches: 9. CDR3 DNA: TGTGCCAGCAGTGACGGACGGGACAGGATTGATTCACCCCTCCACTTT. As protein: CASSDGRDRIDSPLHF.

Ten or more counts support this clonotype. V and J are TRBV6-6 and TRBJ2-3, with 7 nucleotides matching TRBD2. The CDR3 covers 17 residues. The V gene's germline CDR1 is MNHNY and CDR2 SVGAGI (reference sequence). Trimming cost V 0 bases and J 0 bases; bases outside gene matches: 6. CDR3 coding DNA: TGTGCCAGCAGTTACTCGGGTGGGAGGGCTAGCACAGATACGCAGTATTTT. This encodes CASSYSGGRASTDTQYF.

V usage is TRBV6-2 or TRBV6-3 and J usage is TRBJ2-7; 9 bases line up with TRBD1. Trimming removed 6 bases from V and 3 bases from J; junction bases left unmatched: 9. This CDR3 is built from 15 residues. The germline gives CDR1 MNHEY, CDR2 SVGEGT. Here the CDR3 reads CASRPPGQGFYEQYF. Written as DNA, the CDR3 is TGTGCCAGCAGGCCTCCGGGACAGGGATTCTACGAGCAGTACTTC.

In its sample, this clonotype was seen many times. The CDR3 nucleotides read TGCGCCAGCAGCCACAGGGGGGCTTTGGGAGAGCAGTTCTTC. As protein: CASSHRGALGEQFF. The chain has TRBV4-1 and TRBJ2-1; TRBD1 is a possible D gene (7 bases). The germline V gene encodes CDR1 MGHRA and CDR2 YSYEKL. The CDR3 consists of 14 residues. Trimming cost V 3 bases and J 10 bases, with 16 bases left between them.

The chain has TRBV6-1 and TRBJ1-2; D unclear. The CDR3 runs to 12 residues. The germline CDR1 and CDR2 sequences are MNHNS and SASEGT. The V end lost 7 bases, the J end lost 0 bases, and 6 bases lay between the germline ends. For the CDR3, the DNA is TGTGCCAGCATGGGATCTAACTATGGCTACACCTTC. Translation: CASMGSNYGYTF.

The sample holds many counts of this clonotype. The gene calls are TRBV15 and TRBJ2-1; 11 bases map to TRBD1. With 5 bases clipped from V and 4 bases from J, the junction kept 4 bases outside the gene matches. The length of the CDR3 is 15 residues. CDR1 is LNHNV, CDR2 YYDKDF, per germline (reference sequence). The CDR3 reads CATSQGTGGYNEQFF. The CDR3 DNA reads TGTGCCACCAGCCAAGGGACAGGGGGTTACAATGAGCAGTTCTTC.

The rearrangement uses TRBV11-2 and TRBJ2-7; 7 nucleotides match TRBD2. The germline gives CDR1 SGHAT, CDR2 FQNNGV. The CDR3 totals 17 residues. Trimming removed 2 bases from V and 6 bases from J; junction bases left unmatched: 16. The CDR3 nucleotides read TGTGCCAGCAGCTTATGGGGCGTCTCGCGGGAGACAAGCGAGCAGTACTTC. Protein sequence: CASSLWGVSRETSEQYF.

On this clonotype: Without the conserved terminal phenylalanine or tryptophan, this CDR3 likely stems from a read error. The DNA is left out, because the CDR3 cannot be placed on it with certainty; the CDR3 is given as TCRdb lists it. This sequence joins TRBV7-9 and TRBJ1-2; TRBD1, the table's D call, lacks a check against the DNA. The V gene's germline CDR1 is SEHNR and CDR2 FQNEAQ (reference sequence). The CDR3 totals 8 residues, both ends included. The chain's CDR3 is CASSFGNL.

This clonotype was observed many times. The chain links TRBV20-1 to TRBJ1-3; D call uncertain. The CDR3 is 14 amino acids. CDR1 DFQATT and CDR2 SNEGSKA come from the germline V gene (reference sequence). The V end lost 3 bases, the J end lost 0 bases, and 9 bases lay between the germline ends. The CDR3 protein is CSARPVYSGNTIYF. The DNA of the CDR3 is TGCAGTGCTAGGCCGGTTTACTCTGGAAACACCATATATTTT.

This clonotype occurred many times. Its ends do not fully match the called genes, so a read error is possible. CDR3 sequence (DNA): TGTGCTAGCAGCTCGGGACAGGGGGAAACAGATACGCAGTATTTT. Translating gives CASSSGQGETDTQYF. This chain joins TRBV7-7 and TRBJ2-3; 11 bases map to TRBD1. The CDR3 runs to 15 residues. The germline V gene has CDR1 SSHAT and CDR2 FNYEAQ (reference sequence). Together with reference TRBV7-7 and TRBJ2-3, the CDR3 gives the full variable domain: GAGVSQSPRYKVTKRGQDVTLRCDPISSHATLYWYQQALGQGPEFLTYFNYEAQPDKSGLPSDRFSAERPEGSISTLTIQRTEQRDSAMYRCASSSGQGETDTQYFGPGTRLTVL.

This clonotype was found many times. The chain couples TRBV7-8 to TRBJ1-5; unclear D gene. The germline CDR1 and CDR2 sequences are SGHVS and FQNEAQ. This CDR3 is built from 13 residues. V lost 2 bases and J lost 4, with 6 bases in between. CDR3 nucleotides: TGTGCCAGCAGCTTAAGCAGGAATCAGCCCCAGCATTTT. It is translated as CASSLSRNQPQHF.

This clonotype has at least ten counts. The chain combines TRBV12-3 or TRBV12-4 with TRBJ2-7, with TRBD2 identical over 13 bases. This CDR3 has 13 amino acids. The junction had 2 bases not matched to a gene; V was cut back by 8 bases and J by 4 bases. The CDR3 here is CASGLAGAYEQYF. The CDR3 DNA reads as TGTGCCAGCGGACTAGCGGGGGCATACGAGCAGTACTTC.

The CDR3 DNA reads as TGTGCCAGCAGTGTCCGAAGCGGGAGCACAGATACGCAGTATTTT. This encodes CASSVRSGSTDTQYF. The chain joins TRBV2 to TRBJ2-3; D possibly corresponds to TRBD2 (6 bases). The CDR3 has 15 amino acids. Germline assignment: CDR1 SNHLY and CDR2 FYNNEI. The V and J ends lost 4 bases and 0 bases respectively, with 11 bases between them.

Points on this clonotype: One junction end does not reproduce the germline sequence, and a read error may be involved. The V gene is TRBV2, the J gene TRBJ2-1; D might be TRBD2 (7 bases). CDR1 SNHLY and CDR2 FYNNEI come from the germline V gene. The CDR3 has 13 amino acids. DNA of the CDR3: TGTGCCAGCAGTGCGGGGGGCGGCTACGGGGAGTTTTTC. This codes for CASSAGGGYGEFF.

This clonotype appeared a few times. With a much larger clone just one base away, this may be a read error. The chain couples TRBV5-6 to TRBJ1-6; D ambiguous. V shed 2 bases and J shed 8 bases, with 17 bases lying between them. The CDR3 spans 16 residues. CDR1 SGHDT and CDR2 YYEEEE come from the germline V gene. The CDR3 is CASSFSLPGLDSPLHF. The CDR3 coding sequence is TGTGCCAGCAGCTTTTCCCTACCAGGACTTGATTCACCCCTCCACTTT. The full variable domain, completed using reference TRBV5-6 and TRBJ1-6, is DAGVTQSPTHLIKTRGQQVTLRCSPKSGHDTVSWYQQALGQGPQFIFQYYEEEERQRGNFPDRFSGHQFPNYSSELNVNALLLGDSALYLCASSFSLPGLDSPLHFGNGTRLTVT.

Many counts were recorded for this clonotype. The gene calls are TRBV29-1 and TRBJ2-2; D is uncertain. Germline CDR1 and CDR2: SQVTM and ANQGSEA. V lost 3 bases to trimming and J lost 1 base, with 6 bases between them. There are 13 residues in the CDR3. CDR3 sequence reads: CSVEAGNTGELFF. DNA of the CDR3: TGCAGCGTTGAGGCAGGGAACACCGGGGAGCTGTTTTTT.